One sample yielded the 18 T cell receptor beta chains listed below, sequenced in a study of cytomegalovirus exposure and HLA in healthy donors. Amplification used 60 Vbeta primers and 13 Jbeta primers. Generated by immunoSEQ multiplex PCR, the TCRdb table keeps only in-frame clones and is missing some. The sample has 120,000 to 150,000 clones; roughly 79% are singletons. The sequenced material came from PBMCs. These receptors were collected from a woman in her 40s in good health and CMV-seropositive.

This chain joins TRBV6-6 and TRBJ1-2; possible D gene TRBD1, 5 bases. Trimming shortened V by 2 bases and J by 1 base, and 5 bases separated the two germline ends. Germline loops: CDR1 MNHNY, CDR2 SVGAGI (reference sequence). This CDR3 spans 13 amino acids. Here the CDR3 DNA reads TGTGCCAGCAGTTACGACAGTAACTATGGCTACACCTTC. This sequence encodes CASSYDSNYGYTF.

The rearrangement links TRBV5-1 to TRBJ2-5, with 7 positions matching TRBD1. The germline gives CDR1 SGHRS, CDR2 YFSETQ. Unmatched junction bases numbered 8, after V lost 4 bases and J lost 5 bases. CDR3 length equals 14 residues. This CDR3 reads CASSREGALETQYF. In DNA form, the CDR3 reads TGCGCCAGCAGCCGTGAGGGGGCGCTGGAGACCCAGTACTTC.

This clone was observed once. The chain is built from TRBV6-6 and TRBJ2-1; maybe TRBD2 (6 bases). Germline CDR1 is MNHNY and CDR2 is SVGAGI (reference sequence). CDR3 size: 16 residues. V shed 5 bases and J shed 1 base, with 15 bases lying between them. As DNA, the CDR3 is TGTGCCAGCAGTAAAATAGCGGCGACATCCTACAATGAGCAGTTCTTC. Its protein product is CASSKIAATSYNEQFF.

The chain uses TRBV4-1 and TRBJ2-2; TRBD1 matches at 9 bases. The CDR3 runs 15 residues. V gave up 5 bases and J gave up 5 bases; unmatched junction bases: 6. Germline CDR1 reads MGHRA; CDR2 reads YSYEKL. In DNA, the CDR3 is TGCGCCAGCAGCGACCCGGGACAGGGAACCGGGGAGCTGTTTTTT. Protein sequence: CASSDPGQGTGELFF.

The chain recombines TRBV2 with TRBJ1-2; D possibly corresponds to TRBD1 (6 bases). Between the trimmed V and J ends, which lost 7 bases and 4 bases, there was a span of 13 bases. CDR1 and CDR2 (germline): SNHLY, FYNNEI. The CDR3 has 13 residues. In DNA form, the CDR3 reads TGTGCCAGCATTCCCCAGGGGCTCTATGGCTACACCTTC. This encodes CASIPQGLYGYTF.

The V call is TRBV15, the J call TRBJ2-3; 9 nucleotides line up with TRBD1. The CDR3 is made up of 15 amino acids. Germline-derived CDR1 and CDR2 are LNHNV and YYDKDF (reference sequence). Trimming at V came to 2 bases and at J to 4 bases, leaving 4 bases not matched to a gene. The CDR3 here is CATSRRQGVSDTQYF. CDR3 DNA: TGTGCCACCAGCAGACGACAGGGGGTATCAGATACGCAGTATTTT.

The chain couples TRBV10-3 to TRBJ2-7; D is undetermined. The CDR3 spans 11 residues. The germline V gene encodes CDR1 ENHRY and CDR2 SYGVKD. V was clipped by 3 bases and J by 5 bases, with 5 bases between them. The CDR3 DNA is TGTGCCATCAGTGATCTAAACGAGCAGTACTTC. Translated, it gives CAISDLNEQYF.

This chain links TRBV5-6 with TRBJ1-1; maybe TRBD1 (6 bases). The V and J ends lost 4 bases and 5 bases respectively, with 21 bases between them. Germline CDR1 reads SGHDT; CDR2 reads YYEEEE. The CDR3 totals 16 residues. The CDR3 bases are TGTGCCAGCAGCGAGTTCGGGGGCGGGGGGGATACTGAAGCTTTCTTT. As protein: CASSEFGGGGDTEAFF.

V is TRBV4-1 and J is TRBJ1-2, with 7 bases fitting TRBD1. CDR1 is MGHRA, CDR2 YSYEKL, per germline. J gave up 8 bases and V 4 bases, and 10 bases lay outside the gene matches. CDR3 length: 14 amino acids. The CDR3 DNA reads as TGCGCCAGCAGCCCCACGACAGGGCGCGCAGGCTACACCTTC. This gives the protein CASSPTTGRAGYTF.

The sample holds a few counts of this clone. The gene calls are TRBV5-6 and TRBJ2-3; D might be TRBD1 (5 bases). With 0 bases removed from V and 7 bases from J, the gap between germline ends came to 12 bases. The CDR3 length is 14 residues. Germline V gives CDR1 SGHDT, CDR2 YYEEEE. The CDR3 DNA is TGTGCCAGCAGCTTGGGGCAGGGCCTTTATACGCAGTATTTT. Translation gives CASSLGQGLYTQYF. Filled out from reference TRBV5-6 and TRBJ2-3, the complete variable domain reads DAGVTQSPTHLIKTRGQQVTLRCSPKSGHDTVSWYQQALGQGPQFIFQYYEEEERQRGNFPDRFSGHQFPNYSSELNVNALLLGDSALYLCASSLGQGLYTQYFGPGTRLTVL.

The sample holds one count of this clone. The chain carries TRBV5-5 and TRBJ2-3; D gene ambiguous. This CDR3 has 16 amino acids. V dropped 0 bases and J dropped 0 bases, with 11 bases sitting between them. The V gene's germline CDR1 is SGHKS and CDR2 YYEKEE (reference sequence). In nucleotides, the CDR3 is TGTGCCAGCAGCTTGGGAGTGCCTGCTAGCACAGATACGCAGTATTTT. This encodes CASSLGVPASTDTQYF.

This clone has just one count. The chain employs TRBV19 and TRBJ2-3; TRBD2 matches at 9 bases. With V trimmed by 5 bases and J by 2 bases, 8 bases remained unmatched. This CDR3 is built from 16 residues. The V gene's germline CDR1 is LNHDA and CDR2 SQIVND (reference sequence). The CDR3 DNA is TGTGCCAGTAGTGCCTTCGCGGGGGGGCTCACAGATACGCAGTATTTT. Translated, it gives CASSAFAGGLTDTQYF. The whole variable domain, remainder taken from reference TRBV19 and TRBJ2-3, is DGGITQSPKYLFRKEGQNVTLSCEQNLNHDAMYWYRQDPGQGLRLIYYSQIVNDFQKGDIAEGYSVSREKKESFPLTVTSAQKNPTAFYLCASSAFAGGLTDTQYFGPGTRLTVL.

The gene calls are TRBV2 and TRBJ1-2, with 9 positions matching TRBD1. Germline-derived CDR1 and CDR2 are SNHLY and FYNNEI. This CDR3 is built from 13 residues. V lost 5 bases and J lost 6; bases outside the gene matches: 4. In DNA form, the CDR3 reads TGTGCCAGCAGTAAACAGGGGGCGGATGGCTACACCTTC. It specifies CASSKQGADGYTF.

This clone was observed a handful of times. V and J are TRBV5-4 and TRBJ2-3; perhaps TRBD1 as D (5 bases). There are 16 residues in the CDR3. CDR1 and CDR2 from the germline V gene are SGHNT and YYREEE (reference sequence). V was trimmed by 4 bases and J by 2 bases, leaving 17 bases between them. CDR3 sequence reads: CASSQGGTRPTDTQYF. Here the CDR3 DNA reads TGTGCCAGCAGCCAGGGTGGTACCAGGCCCACAGATACGCAGTATTTT. The complete variable domain, with remaining parts taken from reference TRBV5-4 and TRBJ2-3, reads ETGVTQSPTHLIKTRGQQVTLRCSSQSGHNTVSWYQQALGQGPQFIFQYYREEENGRGNFPPRFSGLQFPNYSSELNVNALELDDSALYLCASSQGGTRPTDTQYFGPGTRLTVL.

The table lists this clone with a count of one. CDR3 residues: CASSYLQGANTEAFF. CDR3 bases: TGTGCCAGCAGTTACTTACAGGGTGCTAACACTGAAGCTTTCTTT. This sequence joins TRBV6-6 and TRBJ1-1; perhaps TRBD1 as D (6 bases). The CDR3 extends over 15 amino acids. Looked up from germline, CDR1 is MNHNY and CDR2 is SVGAGI (reference sequence). Deletions cut 1 base from V and 2 bases from J, with 11 bases between.

The chain combines TRBV5-1 with TRBJ1-3; TRBD1 might be the D (5 bases). Trimming removed 4 bases at V and 1 base at J, with 12 bases between. Per the germline V gene, CDR1 is SGHRS and CDR2 is YFSETQ. The length of the CDR3 is 15 residues. The CDR3: CASSLSQGSGNTIYF. CDR3 nucleotides: TGCGCCAGCAGCCTTAGTCAGGGTTCTGGAAACACCATATATTTT.

J is TRBJ1-1 and V is TRBV27; D gene unclear. The CDR3 length is 14 residues. Germline CDR1 and CDR2: MNHEY and SMNVEV (reference sequence). The ends were cut back, 2 bases at V and 1 base at J, with 8 bases in the middle. The CDR3 loop reads CASSLQDWNTEAFF. The CDR3 DNA follows: TGTGCCAGCAGTTTACAGGACTGGAACACTGAAGCTTTCTTT.

J is TRBJ1-1 and V is TRBV29-1, with TRBD1 matching over 8 bases. Unmatched junction bases numbered 2, after V lost 4 bases and J lost 1 base. The CDR3 has 13 amino acids. The germline gives CDR1 SQVTM, CDR2 ANQGSEA. In DNA form, the CDR3 reads TGCAGCGTTGCGGGACAGGCGAACACTGAAGCTTTCTTT. Its translation is CSVAGQANTEAFF.